A single sample gave rise to the 2 T cell receptor beta chains below, sequenced in a study of identical twins. TCRdb reanalysed the 5' RACE reads using MiXCR and keeps one entry per CDR3 protein. The data hold 550,000 to 800,000 distinct CDR3 sequences, with under 8.5% observed a single time. These records were also assigned to another study, of yellow fever vaccine responses in identical twins.

The sequencing sample was made of PBMCs. These receptors were collected from a woman younger than 35 in good health.

V is TRBV12-3 or TRBV12-4 and J is TRBJ1-6, with 10 bases that match TRBD1. J lost 7 bases, V lost 6 bases, and 6 bases had no gene match. The CDR3 consists of 15 residues. CDR3 nucleotides: TGTGCCAGCAGCGAGCGGACAGGGGGAAATTCACCCCTCCACTTT. Translating gives CASSERTGGNSPLHF.

This clonotype came up many times. The chain uses TRBV12-3 or TRBV12-4 and TRBJ2-3; 7 bases are shared with TRBD2. This CDR3 contains 12 residues. J was trimmed by 7 bases and V by 6 bases; bases with no gene match: 4. As DNA, the CDR3 is TGTGCCAGCAGCGAGCGGGGTAATACGCAGTATTTT. This sequence encodes CASSERGNTQYF.